The 9 T cell receptor beta chains below all came from one sample that was sequenced in a study of CD8+CD57+ T cells in acquired aplastic anemia (dated by TCRdb to between 2018 and 2020). Sequencing instrument: Illumina HiSeq 2000. Profiling of TCR beta VDJ combinations and CDR3 sequences used genomic DNA as the template. The public reads were quality trimmed at Q25 with fastp and then assembled into clones with MiXCR by TCRdb, keeping productive beta chains. Merged by CDR3 protein, the rows form single entries marked with the most common genes and DNA. In all, the sample holds 150,000 or so distinct CDR3 sequences, and about 45% of those were seen once. In total, the top ten clones hold approximately 2.9% of the sample. The patients picked for sequencing were ones in whom flow cytometry had shown an expansion of CD8+CD57+ cells. Sequencing input: sorted CD4+, CD8+, or CD8+CD57+ T cells (not recorded which) from PBMCs. Every receptor here comes from a human donor with aplastic anemia.

This clonotype has ten or more counts. The V call is TRBV20-1, the J call TRBJ1-1; TRBD1 might be the D (6 bases). Germline CDR1 and CDR2: DFQATT and SNEGSKA (reference sequence). V lost 6 bases and J 1 base, leaving 18 bases between the germline ends. CDR3 length: 15 residues. The CDR3 sequence is CSATVQGVGNTEAFF. In DNA, the CDR3 is TGCAGTGCGACCGTACAGGGCGTCGGGAACACTGAAGCTTTCTTT.

The V gene is TRBV19, the J gene TRBJ1-1, with a tentative D call TRBD1 (5 bases). The CDR3 sequence is 17 residues long. The germline gives CDR1 LNHDA, CDR2 SQIVND (reference sequence). V was cut by 4 bases and J by 0 bases, with 18 bases left in between. This chain's CDR3 is CASSRGFGGWMNTEAFF. In DNA, the CDR3 is TGTGCCAGTAGTAGAGGTTTCGGGGGGTGGATGAACACTGAAGCTTTCTTT.

The table lists this clonotype with many counts. The V and J genes are TRBV20-1 and TRBJ1-4; 10 bases agree with TRBD1. This CDR3 is built from 14 residues. Germline V gene data show CDR1 as DFQATT and CDR2 as SNEGSKA (reference sequence). Trimming cost V 6 bases and J 7 bases; bases outside gene matches: 8. The CDR3 region is CSAPDRGQGEKLFF. As DNA, the CDR3 is TGCAGTGCCCCCGACAGGGGGCAGGGTGAAAAACTGTTTTTT.

Here the CDR3 reads CASGRGGTDFFSGNTIYF. The CDR3 DNA sequence: TGTGCCAGTGGACGAGGGGGGACAGATTTTTTCTCTGGAAACACCATATATTTT. V is TRBV28 and J is TRBJ1-3; 7 bases align to TRBD1. The CDR3 spans 18 residues. The V gene's germline CDR1 is MDHEN and CDR2 SYDVKM. After removal of 9 bases from V and 0 bases from J, the junction contained 17 bases not matched to a gene.

This clonotype is a singleton in its sample. This may arise from a read error, as a much more abundant clone is one base away. The rearrangement uses TRBV10-3 and TRBJ2-2; TRBD2 matches 9 bases. The CDR3 runs to 14 residues. CDR1 and CDR2 (germline): ENHRY, SYGVKD. The CDR3 nucleotides are TGTGCCAGCAGTGCGGGAGGGTACACCGGGGAGCTGCTTTTT. Its translation is CASSAGGYTGELLF.

The chain uses TRBV20-1 and TRBJ2-1; 14 nucleotides align to TRBD2. The ends lost 1 base at V and 7 bases at J; junction bases unmatched: 12. This CDR3 region has 18 residues. Germline V gene lookup returns CDR1 DFQATT and CDR2 SNEGSKA (reference sequence). The CDR3 DNA is TGCAGTGCTAGAGCGCCGGGGACTAGCGGGAGATGGGGGAATGAGCAGTTCTTC. Its protein product is CSARAPGTSGRWGNEQFF.

This clonotype was counted a single time. The rearrangement joins TRBV15 to TRBJ2-7; TRBD1 agrees at 7 bases. The J segment lost 7 bases and the V segment lost 2 bases, leaving 8 bases of the junction unmatched. Per the germline V gene, CDR1 is LNHNV and CDR2 is YYDKDF (reference sequence). The CDR3 has 14 amino acids. CDR3 coding DNA: TGTGCCACCAGCAGACCTGACAGGGACCTAGAGCAGTACTTC. Protein sequence: CATSRPDRDLEQYF.

This clonotype was detected ten times or more. V gene TRBV5-1 combines with J gene TRBJ2-7; TRBD2 matches at 11 bases. The length of the CDR3 is 16 residues. Per the germline V gene, CDR1 is SGHRS and CDR2 is YFSETQ. The J segment lost 7 bases and the V segment lost 7 bases, leaving 16 bases of the junction unmatched. CDR3 sequence reads: CASARLAGGRGGEQYF. The CDR3 coding sequence is TGCGCCAGCGCCCGGCTAGCGGGAGGCCGAGGCGGGGAGCAGTACTTC.

This clonotype is a singleton in its sample. This may arise from a read error, as a much more abundant clone is one base away. The chain couples TRBV28 to TRBJ1-6; D gene unclear. Germline assignment: CDR1 MDHEN and CDR2 SYDVKM. The CDR3 is 12 residues long. The CDR3 region has the DNA TGTGCCAGCATTTTATGGGAGTCACCCCTCCACTTT. Protein product: CASILWESPLHF.